This is a list of T cell receptor beta chains from one sample in a study of blood T cells in healthy people across ages. TCRdb analysed the 5' RACE reads with MiXCR anew, one entry per CDR3 protein. The sample includes hundreds of thousands of distinct CDR3 sequences, under 55% of them seen just once. The sequenced sample was blood. Source of these receptors: a man in his 60s in good health. Both conserved end residues are part of each CDR3. D genes are given only for firm matches. Only some rows state a clone size, as once, few, many or a class for expanded clones.

abundance	d_gene	v_gene	j_gene	CDR3aa	CDR3nt
NA	TRBD2	TRBV29-1	TRBJ2-1	CSVDVAGGPFLYNEQFF	TGCAGCGTTGATGTGGCGGGGGGTCCCTTTTTGTACAATGAGCAGTTCTTC
NA	TRBD1	TRBV4-1	TRBJ2-5	CASSRGTGTKPIQETQYF	TGCGCCAGCAGTAGAGGGACAGGGACCAAACCCATCCAAGAGACCCAGTACTTC
NA	NA	TRBV14	TRBJ1-6	CASSQGIGPRNSPLHF	TGTGCCAGCAGCCAGGGAATTGGTCCAAGGAATTCACCCCTCCACTTT
few	NA	TRBV9	TRBJ2-7	CASSVTTDSYEQYF	TGTGCCAGCAGCGTAACGACAGACTCCTACGAGCAGTACTTC
few	NA	TRBV20-1	TRBJ2-7	CSTRATHHEQYF	TGCAGCACCCGCGCTACCCACCACGAGCAGTACTTC
few	NA	TRBV6-5	TRBJ2-5	CASSYSPAQETQYF	TGTGCCAGCAGTTACTCTCCCGCCCAAGAGACCCAGTACTTC
NA	TRBD2	TRBV11-2	TRBJ2-3	CASSPLRAGGPNTQYF	TGTGCCAGCAGCCCACTTAGAGCGGGGGGGCCAAATACGCAGTATTTT
once	TRBD1	TRBV6-1	TRBJ1-1	CASSEERTGEPEAFF	TGTGCCAGCAGTGAAGAGCGGACAGGGGAACCTGAAGCTTTCTTT
NA	TRBD1	TRBV6-1	TRBJ2-2	CASTDVPGQPSNTGELFF	TGTGCCAGCACCGACGTCCCGGGACAGCCTTCGAACACCGGGGAGCTGTTTTTT
few	NA	TRBV7-9	TRBJ2-5	CASSSGDRRETQYF	TGTGCCAGCAGCTCCGGGGATAGGAGAGAGACCCAGTACTTC
few	TRBD2	TRBV10-3	TRBJ2-1	CAISESERGTHNEQFF	TGTGCCATCAGTGAGTCGGAGCGGGGGACCCACAATGAGCAGTTCTTC
NA	NA	TRBV20-1	TRBJ1-2	CSAIARVYGYTF	TGCAGTGCCATAGCCAGGGTCTATGGCTACACCTTC
NA	TRBD1	TRBV4-1	TRBJ2-2	CASSQTGVGNTGELFF	TGCGCCAGCAGCCAGACAGGGGTAGGAAACACCGGGGAGCTGTTTTTT
few	TRBD2	TRBV6-1	TRBJ2-7	CASSEGTSGGYEQYF	TGTGCCAGCAGTGAAGGAACTAGCGGGGGCTACGAGCAGTACTTC
many	NA	TRBV20-1	TRBJ2-4	CSARDFSGFRGIQYF	TGCAGTGCTAGAGATTTTTCAGGGTTTAGGGGCATACAGTACTTC
NA	TRBD2	TRBV12-5	TRBJ2-1	CASGSGTSTYNEQFF	TGTGCTAGTGGGTCCGGGACTAGTACATACAATGAGCAGTTCTTC
few	NA	TRBV7-2	TRBJ1-2	CASSPNRETGGYTF	TGTGCCAGCAGCCCTAACCGGGAGACTGGGGGCTACACCTTC
few	NA	TRBV20-1	TRBJ1-6	CSAWPGPNNSPLHF	TGCAGTGCTTGGCCCGGACCGAATAATTCACCCCTCCACTTT
NA	TRBD1	TRBV19	TRBJ1-1	CASSTMRTGDSEAFF	TGTGCCAGTAGTACCATGAGGACAGGGGACTCTGAAGCTTTCTTT
few	NA	TRBV6-5	TRBJ2-7	CASKLTVPSYEQYF	TGTGCCAGCAAGCTAACAGTGCCCTCCTACGAGCAGTACTTC
few	TRBD1	TRBV28	TRBJ2-7	CARLTTGAYEQYF	TGTGCCAGATTAACGACAGGGGCCTACGAGCAGTACTTC
NA	NA	TRBV5-1	TRBJ2-3	CASSPHRDNTDTQYF	TGCGCCAGCAGCCCGCACCGGGACAACACAGATACGCAGTATTTT
NA	NA	TRBV16	TRBJ2-7	CASSHPGQLYEQYF	TGTGCCAGCAGCCACCCGGGCCAACTGTACGAGCAGTACTTC
NA	NA	TRBV6-2/TRBV6-3	TRBJ1-1	CATTQVAEAFF	TGTGCCACCACACAGGTGGCTGAAGCTTTCTTT
NA	TRBD2	TRBV6-6	TRBJ2-3	CASTGTSDQTDTQYF	TGTGCCAGCACTGGAACTAGCGACCAAACAGATACGCAGTATTTT
NA	NA	TRBV5-5	TRBJ1-2	CASSLKGVSGYTF	TGTGCCAGCAGCTTGAAGGGGGTGAGTGGCTACACCTTC
NA	NA	TRBV7-9	TRBJ1-4	CASSQRWATATNEKLFF	TGTGCCAGCAGCCAACGCTGGGCAACAGCAACTAATGAAAAACTGTTTTTT
few	TRBD1	TRBV6-2/TRBV6-3	TRBJ2-7	CASSLPGTGPYEQYF	TGTGCCAGCAGCCTACCCGGGACAGGCCCCTACGAGCAGTACTTC
many	NA	TRBV4-3	TRBJ2-4	CASSQDSPGISTEQYF	TGCGCCAGCAGCCAAGACAGTCCAGGTATTTCTACGGAGCAGTACTTC
NA	NA	TRBV29-1	TRBJ2-1	CSVESGRRFYNEQFF	TGCAGCGTTGAGTCGGGCAGGCGCTTTTACAATGAGCAGTTCTTT
NA	NA	TRBV5-6	TRBJ2-4	CASSYVAYGQYF	TGTGCCAGCAGCTATGTAGCCTACGGGCAGTACTTC
few	TRBD2	TRBV6-5	TRBJ2-3	CASSYGGTSGGAADTQYF	TGTGCCAGCAGTTACGGCGGGACTAGCGGGGGGGCAGCGGATACGCAGTATTTT
NA	NA	TRBV2	TRBJ1-1	CASRSTWAEAFF	TGTGCCAGCAGGTCGACTTGGGCTGAAGCTTTCTTT
NA	NA	TRBV6-1	TRBJ2-1	CASSEARRTDEQFF	TGTGCCAGCAGTGAAGCCCGGCGGACAGATGAGCAGTTCTTC
few	TRBD2	TRBV4-3	TRBJ2-3	CASSQDRDYPLDTQYF	TGCGCCAGCAGCCAAGATCGGGACTACCCGTTAGATACGCAGTATTTT
few	TRBD2	TRBV9	TRBJ2-3	CASSVGVAGAITDTQYF	TGTGCCAGCAGCGTAGGGGTAGCGGGTGCTATCACAGATACGCAGTATTTT
NA	TRBD1	TRBV9	TRBJ1-2	CASILPQTGAWGYTF	TGTGCCAGCATCCTTCCTCAAACAGGGGCGTGGGGCTACACCTTC
few	NA	TRBV7-2	TRBJ2-1	CASSLDPAEQFF	TGTGCCAGCAGCTTAGACCCAGCGGAGCAGTTCTTC
few	NA	TRBV29-1	TRBJ2-1	CSVVEQGHYNEQFF	TGCAGCGTTGTTGAGCAGGGACACTACAATGAGCAGTTCTTC
few	NA	TRBV4-3	TRBJ2-7	CASSPGTQGYEQYF	TGCGCCAGCAGTCCCGGGACGCAGGGATACGAGCAGTACTTC
NA	NA	TRBV5-6	TRBJ2-7	CASSLAESYEQYF	TGTGCCAGCAGCTTGGCCGAGTCCTACGAGCAGTACTTC
NA	TRBD1	TRBV6-6	TRBJ1-4	CASSYVRQGEGEKLFF	TGTGCCAGCAGTTACGTAAGACAGGGAGAGGGCGAAAAACTGTTTTTT
few	TRBD1	TRBV6-2/TRBV6-3	TRBJ1-1	CASRRRQGEWTEAFF	TGTGCCAGCAGAAGACGACAGGGGGAGTGGACTGAAGCTTTCTTT
few	NA	TRBV2	TRBJ1-1	CASSYRDLEAFF	TGTGCCAGCAGTTACCGGGACCTTGAAGCTTTCTTT
NA	TRBD1	TRBV9	TRBJ2-4	CASSPRGDRAYNEQYF	TGTGCCAGCAGCCCAAGAGGGGACAGGGCCTACAATGAGCAGTACTTC
few	NA	TRBV2	TRBJ2-1	CASSELITVNEQFF	TGTGCCAGCAGTGAATTGATTACGGTCAATGAGCAGTTCTTC
NA	TRBD1	TRBV25-1	TRBJ1-2	CASSNNRGRGGYTF	TGTGCCAGCAGTAATAACAGGGGGCGCGGAGGCTACACCTTC
many	NA	TRBV5-1	TRBJ2-5	CASSPTPGSQETQYF	TGCGCCAGCAGCCCAACGCCCGGTAGCCAAGAGACCCAGTACTTC
NA	NA	TRBV5-6	TRBJ1-2	CASSSMSSYGYTF	TGTGCCAGCAGCTCGATGAGCTCCTATGGCTACACCTTC
NA	NA	TRBV6-2/TRBV6-3	TRBJ1-2	CASSYGGTANYGYTF	TGTGCCAGCAGTTACGGGGGTACAGCGAACTATGGCTACACCTTC
NA	NA	TRBV14	TRBJ1-1	CASSQGVSTEAFF	TGTGCCAGCAGCCAAGGGGTATCCACTGAAGCTTTCTTT
NA	NA	TRBV15	TRBJ1-5	CATSSGQGTIYSNQPQHF	TGTGCCACCAGTTCTGGGCAGGGGACGATCTATAGCAATCAGCCCCAGCATTTT
NA	NA	TRBV2	TRBJ1-4	CASGHGGQREKLFF	TGTGCCAGCGGGCATGGGGGACAACGGGAAAAACTGTTTTTT
few	TRBD1	TRBV6-5	TRBJ2-7	CASSPGTGSIEQYF	TGTGCCAGCAGTCCCGGGACAGGGTCTATCGAGCAGTACTTC
NA	TRBD2	TRBV7-3	TRBJ2-7	CASSLERGAAYEQYF	TGTGCCAGCAGCTTAGAGCGGGGGGCCGCCTACGAGCAGTACTTC
NA	NA	TRBV5-1	TRBJ2-1	CASSIGLNNEQFF	TGCGCCAGCAGCATTGGACTAAACAATGAGCAGTTCTTC
few	NA	TRBV5-8	TRBJ2-7	CASSLAGRYEQYF	TGTGCCAGCAGCTTGGCGGGCAGGTACGAGCAGTACTTC
NA	NA	TRBV20-1	TRBJ2-7	CSARAGFSYEQYF	TGCAGTGCTAGAGCAGGGTTCTCCTACGAGCAGTACTTC
few	NA	TRBV7-2	TRBJ1-2	CASSLAGNAYGYTF	TGTGCCAGCAGCTTAGCAGGGAATGCGTATGGCTACACCTTC